The present TCR beta chain was sequenced within a study of blood T cell repertoires in COVID-19. In the study overall: Collection of acute and convalescent COVID-19 samples took place in the United States, Italy and Spain. Nucleic acid was either cDNA or gDNA, and it came from T cells, B-cell-depleted T cells, or PBMCs.

In the authors' methods: Amplification of reference gene primers was used by the study to estimate nucleated cell counts. Assay used: immunoSEQ multiplex PCR; TCRdb lists only in-frame clones, some missing. V and J calls and clone size are given by that table; D and trimming were obtained from the DNA. This table holds more than 75,000 clones, almost 90% found once. V was trimmed by 4 bases and J by 0 bases, leaving 12 bases between them. CDR3 length: 16 residues. Germline V gives CDR1 LGHDT, CDR2 YNNKEL (reference sequence). The sequenced sample was peripheral blood. The J gene is TRBJ2-2, the V gene TRBV3-1 (or the pseudogene TRBV3-2), with D possibly matching TRBD1 (6 bases). The sequence was obtained from a woman of 80 years or more with acute or convalescent COVID-19. CDR3 amino acids: CASSPQDSPNTGELFF. Written as DNA, the CDR3 is TGTGCCAGCAGCCCTCAGGACAGCCCGAACACCGGGGAGCTGTTTTTT.